The clone carrying this TCR beta chain has more than one count but fewer than ten. The data were taken from a study of blood T cell repertoires in COVID-19. Whole-study context: Sample material is recorded as cDNA or gDNA derived from T cells, B-cell-depleted T cells, or PBMCs.

Only in-frame clones appear in the TCRdb table, and some are missing; sequencing was by immunoSEQ multiplex PCR. The repertoire consists of approximately 75,000 clones, with around 80% occurring once and the leading ten covering about 7.4%. Source material: peripheral blood. This receptor was obtained from a human donor in a cohort sampled during active COVID-19.

The CDR3 nucleotides are TGCGCCAGCAGCTTCTGGGGGCTTGACACCGGGGAGCTGTTTTTT. It codes for CASSFWGLDTGELFF. The chain joins TRBV5-1 to TRBJ2-2; a weak D match, TRBD1 (6 bases). Per the germline V gene, CDR1 is SGHRS and CDR2 is YFSETQ. Deletions cut 2 bases from V and 3 bases from J, with 11 bases between. The length of the CDR3 is 15 residues. Based on the CDR3 plus reference TRBV5-1 and TRBJ2-2, the full variable domain is KAGVTQTPRYLIKTRGQQVTLSCSPISGHRSVSWYQQTPGQGLQFLFEYFSETQRNKGNFPGRFSGRQFSNSRSEMNVSTLELGDSALYLCASSFWGLDTGELFFGEGSRLTVL.